The 30 T cell receptor beta chains in this list originate from one sample, sequenced in a study of T cells in Graves' hyperthyroidism and ophthalmopathy. Amplification of TCR beta CDR3 regions was performed using RNA transcripts as template. The HTBI primer set served for first-round RT-PCR of the TCR CDR3. TCRdb used MiXCR to reprocess the multiplex PCR reads, holding one entry per CDR3 protein. The sample holds 350,000 to 400,000 distinct CDR3 sequences, about 15% seen once. The source material was blood. The receptors stem from a woman between 25 and 40 years old with Graves' hyperthyroidism.

This clonotype was counted only a few times. Possible read error: a much larger clone is one base away. The V gene is TRBV28, the J gene TRBJ2-7; D may correspond to TRBD1 or TRBD2 (5 bases each). V gave up 8 bases and J gave up 3 bases, with 17 bases separating them. Germline V gene data show CDR1 as MDHEN and CDR2 as SYDVKM. This CDR3 is 14 amino acids long. CDR3 in DNA: TGTGCCAGCGGAAAAATCCGGGGCGACTACGAGCAGTACTTC. Translated, it gives CASGKIRGDYEQYF.

The chain has TRBV5-1 and TRBJ2-2, with D maybe TRBD2 (5 bases). CDR3 length: 16 amino acids. Germline V lookup: CDR1 SGHRS, CDR2 YFSETQ. Trimming removed 2 bases from V and 3 bases from J, with 14 bases in between. In nucleotides, the CDR3 is TGCGCCAGCAGCTTTCTAGCCATTGGGGACACCGGGGAGCTGTTTTTT. It encodes CASSFLAIGDTGELFF. Together with reference TRBV5-1 and TRBJ2-2, the CDR3 gives the full variable domain: KAGVTQTPRYLIKTRGQQVTLSCSPISGHRSVSWYQQTPGQGLQFLFEYFSETQRNKGNFPGRFSGRQFSNSRSEMNVSTLELGDSALYLCASSFLAIGDTGELFFGEGSRLTVL.

This rearrangement joins TRBV6-4 to TRBJ2-2; no firm D call. V shed 8 bases and J shed 2 bases, with 12 bases lying between them. From germline, CDR1 is MRHNA and CDR2 SNTAGT. The CDR3 is made up of 14 amino acids. The CDR3 bases are TGTGCCAGCCAAAGGCGCTCAAACACCGGGGAGCTGTTTTTT. It translates to CASQRRSNTGELFF.

This clonotype appeared many times. The chain has TRBV5-1 and TRBJ2-2; 9 bases fit TRBD2. Trimming removed 4 bases from V and 5 bases from J; junction bases left unmatched: 6. The V gene's germline CDR1 is SGHRS and CDR2 YFSETQ. The CDR3 is made up of 15 amino acids. Written as DNA, the CDR3 is TGCGCCAGCAGCCCTAGCGGGAAGGGGACCGGGGAGCTGTTTTTT. Translated, it gives CASSPSGKGTGELFF.

This clonotype was recorded a few times. This chain joins TRBV20-1 and TRBJ2-7, with 10 bases fitting TRBD1. Trimming removed 8 bases from V and 5 bases from J; junction bases left unmatched: 15. This CDR3 has 15 amino acids. CDR1 and CDR2 from the germline V gene are DFQATT and SNEGSKA (reference sequence). The CDR3 protein is CSTYPPGQGFNEQYF. The CDR3 DNA reads TGCAGTACTTATCCCCCGGGACAGGGGTTCAACGAGCAGTACTTC.

CDR3 sequence reads: CASSRSGSNEKLFF. In nucleotides, the CDR3 is TGTGCCAGCAGCAGATCAGGAAGTAATGAAAAACTGTTTTTT. This rearrangement joins TRBV7-3 to TRBJ1-4; D unresolved. The V and J ends lost 5 bases and 4 bases respectively, with 11 bases between them. Germline values: CDR1 SGHTA, CDR2 FQGTGA. The CDR3 is 14 amino acids.

This clonotype was found many times. The V gene is TRBV29-1, the J gene TRBJ2-5; D is possibly TRBD2 (7 bases). The CDR3 is 13 amino acids. Trimming cost V 7 bases and J 5 bases, with 17 bases left between them. Per germline, CDR1 SQVTM and CDR2 ANQGSEA. CDR3 bases: TGCAGCGCCCGTGGGGGGGCCGATGAGACCCAGTACTTC. Protein sequence: CSARGGADETQYF. The full variable domain, completed using reference TRBV29-1 and TRBJ2-5, is SAVISQKPSRDICQRGTSLTIQCQVDSQVTMMFWYRQQPGQSLTLIATANQGSEATYESGFVIDKFPISRPNLTFSTLTVSNMSPEDSSIYLCSARGGADETQYFGPGTRLLVL.

Only a few counts were recorded for this clonotype. The rearrangement joins TRBV20-1 to TRBJ2-6; 10 nucleotides align to TRBD1. Germline assignment: CDR1 DFQATT and CDR2 SNEGSKA (reference sequence). J lost 3 bases, V lost 6 bases, and 5 bases had no gene match. This CDR3 contains 15 residues. The chain's CDR3 is CSAGQGLSGANVLTF. CDR3 sequence (DNA): TGCAGTGCGGGACAGGGGTTGAGTGGGGCCAACGTCCTGACTTTC.

In its sample, this clonotype was seen a few times. The CDR3 protein is CASSESGGGVGEKLFF. The CDR3 bases are TGTGCCAGCAGTGAAAGTGGTGGGGGCGTGGGTGAAAAACTGTTTTTT. The genes are TRBV25-1 and TRBJ1-4; D possibly corresponds to TRBD1 (6 bases). Germline lookup yields CDR1 MGHDK and CDR2 SYGVNS. This CDR3 comprises 16 residues. V lost 2 bases, J lost 7 bases, and 17 bases lay in between.

This chain links TRBV7-2 with TRBJ2-7; D might be TRBD1 (6 bases). Trimming took 4 bases from V and 6 from J, leaving 19 bases between them. Per the germline V gene, CDR1 is SGHTA and CDR2 is FQGNSA. The CDR3 runs to 15 residues. The CDR3 spells CASSSQGSHRGEQYF. CDR3 DNA: TGTGCCAGCAGCTCTCAGGGGTCACACCGGGGCGAGCAGTACTTC.

The chain recombines TRBV20-1 with TRBJ1-1, with D uncertain. Looked up from germline, CDR1 is DFQATT and CDR2 is SNEGSKA (reference sequence). The CDR3 has 13 amino acids. V gave up 4 bases and J gave up 0 bases, with 9 bases separating them. This chain's CDR3 is CSAKRGVNTEAFF. CDR3 in DNA: TGCAGTGCTAAACGAGGTGTGAACACTGAAGCTTTCTTT.

The sample holds a few counts of this clonotype. The chain carries TRBV5-1 and TRBJ2-2, with 12 nucleotides matching TRBD2. Per germline, CDR1 SGHRS and CDR2 YFSETQ. Trimming at V came to 6 bases and at J to 1 base, leaving 1 base not matched to a gene. This CDR3 comprises 15 residues. The CDR3 here is CASKGLAGNTGELFF. The CDR3 DNA is TGCGCCAGCAAGGGACTAGCGGGGAACACCGGGGAGCTGTTTTTT.

This clonotype has more than one count but fewer than ten. In nucleotides, the CDR3 is TGTGCCAGCAGTTTCATGACAGGACGCAATCAGCCCCAGCATTTT. Translating it yields CASSFMTGRNQPQHF. The genes are TRBV6-2 or TRBV6-3 and TRBJ1-5; D possibly corresponds to TRBD1 (6 bases). V gave up 4 bases and J gave up 2 bases, with 12 bases separating them. Per the germline V gene, CDR1 is MNHEY and CDR2 is SVGEGT. The CDR3 is made up of 15 amino acids.

The table lists this clonotype with a few counts. The V gene is TRBV2, the J gene TRBJ2-5; 10 bases map to TRBD2. This CDR3 is 17 amino acids long. CDR1 and CDR2 (germline): SNHLY, FYNNEI. V lost 7 bases to trimming and J lost 5 bases; unmatched junction nucleotides: 16. CDR3 sequence: CASTKGGLAGVWETQYF. DNA of the CDR3: TGTGCCAGCACCAAGGGGGGTCTAGCGGGAGTTTGGGAGACCCAGTACTTC. The variable domain in full, with the rest retrieved from reference TRBV2 and TRBJ2-5, is EPEVTQTPSHQVTQMGQEVILRCVPISNHLYFYWYRQILGQKVEFLVSFYNNEISEKSEIFDDQFSVERPDGSNFTLKIRSTKLEDSAMYFCASTKGGLAGVWETQYFGPGTRLLVL.

The CDR3: CASSVEGGLRVSSYNEQFF. In nucleotides, the CDR3 is TGTGCCAGCAGCGTAGAAGGGGGGCTGCGGGTTTCCTCCTACAATGAGCAGTTCTTC. The chain uses TRBV9 and TRBJ2-1; D tentatively reads TRBD1 or TRBD2 (6 bases each). The V end was cut by 0 bases, the J end by 0 bases, with 19 bases between. Germline CDR1 SGDLS, CDR2 YYNGEE. The CDR3 sequence is 19 residues long. Combining the CDR3 with reference TRBV9 and TRBJ2-1 gives the whole variable domain DSGVTQTPKHLITATGQRVTLRCSPRSGDLSVYWYQQSLDQGLQFLIQYYNGEERAKGNILERFSAQQFPDLHSELNLSSLELGDSALYFCASSVEGGLRVSSYNEQFFGPGTRLTVL.

This clonotype has at least ten counts. The genes are TRBV2 and TRBJ1-2; D unclear. The CDR3 loop spans 15 amino acids. V was pared by 4 bases and J by 0 bases, with 12 bases between. Germline V lookup: CDR1 SNHLY, CDR2 FYNNEI. CDR3 sequence reads: CASSGGLGPNYGYTF. In DNA form, the CDR3 reads TGTGCCAGCAGTGGTGGTTTAGGTCCTAACTATGGCTACACCTTC.

The chain links TRBV9 to TRBJ1-2; the D is unclear. The V and J ends lost 3 bases and 0 bases respectively, with 12 bases between them. The CDR3 extends over 15 amino acids. CDR1 and CDR2 from the germline V gene are SGDLS and YYNGEE. The CDR3 reads CASSAGNLANYGYTF. CDR3 coding DNA: TGTGCCAGCAGCGCGGGCAATCTAGCTAACTATGGCTACACCTTC.

V is TRBV6-1 and J is TRBJ2-3; no clear D gene. V was trimmed by 3 bases and J by 2 bases, leaving 6 bases between them. The germline V gene has CDR1 MNHNS and CDR2 SASEGT. The CDR3 contains 13 residues. The CDR3 bases are TGTGCCAGCAGTGACAATCCCACAGATACGCAGTATTTT. It codes for CASSDNPTDTQYF.

In the case of this clonotype: With a much larger clone just one base away, this may be a read error. J is TRBJ2-7 and V is TRBV10-3; 7 bases map to TRBD2. The germline gives CDR1 ENHRY, CDR2 SYGVKD. The CDR3 has 13 amino acids. CDR3 residues: CAISGLAEYAQYF. The CDR3 bases are TGTGCCATCAGTGGACTAGCAGAGTACGCGCAGTACTTC.

This clonotype was seen many times. This chain joins TRBV3-1 and TRBJ1-1; D is ambiguous. The CDR3 spans 14 residues. Germline values: CDR1 LGHDT, CDR2 YNNKEL (reference sequence). The germline V and J ends were trimmed by 3 bases and 7 bases, with 15 bases remaining between them. CDR3 loop: CASSHPLMGSEAFF. The DNA of the CDR3 is TGTGCCAGCAGCCATCCCCTAATGGGCAGTGAAGCTTTCTTT. The entire variable domain, with the rest obtained from reference TRBV3-1 and TRBJ1-1, is as follows: DTAVSQTPKYLVTQMGNDKSIKCEQNLGHDTMYWYKQDSKKFLKIMFSYNNKELIINETVPNRFSPKSPDKAHLNLHINSLELGDSAVYFCASSHPLMGSEAFFGQGTRLTVV.

This clonotype was observed a single time. The chain combines TRBV10-2 with TRBJ2-3; D unresolved. With 8 bases removed from V and 2 bases from J, the gap between germline ends came to 17 bases. Germline CDR1 WSHSY, CDR2 SAAADI. The CDR3 extends over 15 amino acids. The DNA of the CDR3 is TGCGCCAGCTTCTACGGCCTAGGAGACACAGATACGCAGTATTTT. Protein: CASFYGLGDTDTQYF.

This clonotype was detected only a few times. This chain connects TRBV20-1 to TRBJ2-7; 12 nucleotides align to TRBD2. V was pared by 0 bases and J by 7 bases, with 10 bases of the junction left unmatched. Germline CDR1 and CDR2: DFQATT and SNEGSKA (reference sequence). The CDR3 is made up of 16 amino acids. The chain's CDR3 is CSARDPASGRAFEQYF. CDR3 sequence (DNA): TGCAGTGCTAGAGATCCCGCTAGCGGGAGGGCCTTTGAGCAGTACTTC.

In its sample, this clonotype was seen a few times. The V and J genes are TRBV29-1 and TRBJ1-5, with D hard to call. CDR3 length: 9 residues. CDR1 SQVTM and CDR2 ANQGSEA come from the germline V gene. V dropped 7 bases and J dropped 11 bases, with 9 bases sitting between them. The CDR3 sequence: CSEPRAQHF. CDR3 sequence (DNA): TGCAGCGAGCCGAGGGCCCAGCATTTT.

This clonotype was counted only a few times. The rearrangement links TRBV20-1 to TRBJ2-1, with D uncertain. CDR1 is DFQATT, CDR2 SNEGSKA, per germline (reference sequence). Trimming left V 2 bases short and J 6 bases short, with 8 bases between. The CDR3 covers 12 residues. This CDR3 reads CSARPYTNEQFF. Written as DNA, the CDR3 is TGCAGTGCTAGACCGTACACCAATGAGCAGTTCTTC.

In the case of this clonotype: This could be a read error, since a much larger clone is one nucleotide away. The chain combines TRBV2 with TRBJ2-5; 9 bases align to TRBD2. The V segment lost 7 bases and the J segment 7 bases; nucleotides outside the gene matches: 13. In germline, CDR1 is SNHLY, CDR2 FYNNEI. The CDR3 runs 15 residues. The CDR3 loop reads CASKGISGSGATQYF. Here the CDR3 DNA reads TGTGCCAGCAAAGGGATTAGCGGGAGTGGTGCGACCCAGTACTTC.

This clonotype turned up a few times. This chain links TRBV19 with TRBJ2-1; tentative D call: TRBD1 (5 bases). Germline CDR1 is LNHDA and CDR2 is SQIVND (reference sequence). V was cut by 4 bases and J by 6 bases, with 16 bases left in between. The CDR3 loop spans 15 amino acids. The CDR3 sequence: CASSTRARLGNEQFF. As DNA, the CDR3 is TGTGCCAGTAGTACCAGGGCCCGTCTGGGCAATGAGCAGTTCTTC.

The chain carries TRBV6-1 and TRBJ2-5, with TRBD1 matching over 7 bases. Germline CDR1 reads MNHNS; CDR2 reads SASEGT. V was clipped by 8 bases and J by 5 bases; unmatched bases: 5. This CDR3 is 12 amino acids long. DNA for the CDR3: TGTGCCAGCGGCCCACAGGGGGAGACCCAGTACTTC. The encoded protein is CASGPQGETQYF.

The CDR3 DNA sequence: TGTGCCAGCAGCGTAGATTGGGGGGTGGGAAGGGAGCAGTACTTC. Translated, it gives CASSVDWGVGREQYF. This chain uses TRBV9 with TRBJ2-7, with a weak D call TRBD2 (6 bases). The germline gives CDR1 SGDLS, CDR2 YYNGEE. This CDR3 has 15 amino acids. V gave up 0 bases and J gave up 7 bases, with 17 bases separating them.

This clonotype was seen only a few times. The CDR3 DNA sequence: TGTGCCAGCATAAGAGAGGGGGCAGCTGGGGAGCTGTTTTTT. It is translated as CASIREGAAGELFF. The chain has TRBV2 and TRBJ2-2, with TRBD1 identical over 7 bases. CDR1 is SNHLY, CDR2 FYNNEI, per germline. V trimming: 7 bases; J trimming: 8 bases; junction bases outside the gene matches: 10. The CDR3 is made up of 14 amino acids.

This clonotype showed up just a few times. V gene TRBV5-1 combines with J gene TRBJ2-2; no reliable D call. The germline V and J ends were trimmed by 2 bases and 1 base, with 3 bases remaining between them. Germline lookup yields CDR1 SGHRS and CDR2 YFSETQ. The CDR3 has 13 residues. The CDR3 nucleotides are TGCGCCAGCAGCTTCGAGAACACCGGGGAGCTGTTTTTT. This codes for CASSFENTGELFF.